The 9 T cell receptor beta chains below all came from one sample that was sequenced in a study of T cell repertoires in cytomegalovirus infection. One entry per CDR3 protein, called by TCRdb with MiXCR from the reads. The sample lists roughly 310,000 distinct CDR3 sequences; 25% to 35% were seen once. Their antigens are not known. Sequences were derived from cultured PBMCs, sampled from culture after CMV antigen stimulation. All receptors come from a human donor in good health (CMV status not recorded). Some clones in this sample may be carry-over from other donors' samples.

This clonotype was counted a few times. This chain links TRBV7-8 with TRBJ1-2, with D possibly TRBD1 on 5 matching bases. CDR3 length equals 15 residues. Trimming stripped 1 base from V and 7 bases from J, with 16 bases between. The germline CDR1 and CDR2 sequences are SGHVS and FQNEAQ. DNA of the CDR3: TGTGCCAGCAGCTTAGTAGTGTCGGGGGAAAGTGGCTACACCTTC. Protein sequence: CASSLVVSGESGYTF.

This clonotype has at least ten counts. The J gene is TRBJ1-5, the V gene TRBV7-9; 8 nucleotides line up with TRBD1. CDR3 length equals 19 residues. Trimming removed 4 bases from V and 0 bases from J; junction bases left unmatched: 14. Germline lookup yields CDR1 SEHNR and CDR2 FQNEAQ (reference sequence). CDR3 protein: CASSSEGTGRANSNQPQHF. As DNA, the CDR3 is TGTGCCAGCAGCTCCGAAGGGACAGGTCGCGCCAATAGCAATCAGCCCCAGCATTTT.

This clonotype was counted between two and nine times. This rearrangement joins TRBV7-9 to TRBJ1-1; 8 positions match TRBD1. In germline, CDR1 is SEHNR, CDR2 FQNEAQ (reference sequence). Trimming removed 5 bases from V and 6 bases from J; junction bases left unmatched: 14. The CDR3 contains 16 residues. CDR3 DNA sequence: TGTGCCAGCAGCAACCGGGACAGGCAACGGGGAGCTGAAGCTTTCTTT. Protein product: CASSNRDRQRGAEAFF.

This chain joins TRBV4-2 and TRBJ1-2, with D possibly TRBD1 on 6 matching bases. This CDR3 has 14 amino acids. Per the germline V gene, CDR1 is LGHNA and CDR2 is YNFKEQ. The ends were cut back, 5 bases at V and 9 bases at J, with 19 bases in the middle. CDR3 coding DNA: TGTGCCAGCAGCGCTACAAGGGGGGAGTATCGCTACACCTTC. It is translated as CASSATRGEYRYTF.

The gene calls are TRBV12-3 or TRBV12-4 and TRBJ1-2; no clear D. Trimming took off 8 bases at V and 9 bases at J, with 13 bases between the two ends. The CDR3 totals 11 residues. CDR3 nucleotides: TGTGCCAGCCTATGGGGAGGGAGCTACACCTTC. Protein product: CASLWGGSYTF.

The chain employs TRBV6-1 and TRBJ2-7; D gene unclear. Germline V gene sequence: CDR1 MNHNS, CDR2 SASEGT. Deletions cut 6 bases from V and 3 bases from J, with 12 bases between. The CDR3 length is 13 residues. CDR3 in amino acids: CASRTGFGYEQYF. The CDR3 DNA reads as TGTGCCAGCAGGACCGGGTTTGGCTACGAGCAGTACTTC.

This clonotype was seen more than once but under ten times. This chain connects TRBV28 to TRBJ1-4; 9 nucleotides agree with TRBD1. Germline V gene data show CDR1 as MDHEN and CDR2 as SYDVKM. The CDR3 is 15 amino acids. After removal of 0 bases from V and 7 bases from J, the junction contained 3 bases not matched to a gene. The CDR3 bases are TGTGCCAGCAGTTTATGGGGACAGGGAACTGAAAAACTGTTTTTT. This encodes CASSLWGQGTEKLFF.

The J gene is TRBJ2-5, the V gene TRBV5-1; 11 bases are a match to TRBD2. The CDR3 consists of 17 residues. J gave up 5 bases and V 1 base, and 10 bases lay outside the gene matches. CDR1 SGHRS and CDR2 YFSETQ come from the germline V gene. Here the CDR3 reads CASSLPQTSGTEETQYF. The CDR3 nucleotides read TGCGCCAGCAGCTTGCCTCAGACTAGCGGGACCGAGGAGACCCAGTACTTC.

This clonotype was detected only a few times. The rearrangement uses TRBV7-2 and TRBJ1-2; D gene ambiguous. The CDR3 totals 13 residues. The ends were cut back, 6 bases at V and 2 bases at J, with 10 bases in the middle. Germline V CDR1 and CDR2: SGHTA, FQGNSA. CDR3 in amino acids: CASSPDKNYGYTF. In DNA form, the CDR3 reads TGTGCCAGCAGTCCCGACAAGAACTATGGCTACACCTTC.